The 21 T cell receptor beta chains below were found in one sample sequenced in a study of Ad26.COV2.S vaccination and SARS-CoV-2 variants. The treatment is: 19 received Ad26.COV2.S at low or high dose, single or two shots; 5 received placebo; per-sample allocation not given. On day 63 after the first injection, vaccine and placebo recipients gave samples. Assay used: immunoSEQ multiplex PCR; TCRdb lists only in-frame clones, some missing. The table lists about 400,000 clones, roughly 85% of them singletons. The sequenced sample was peripheral blood, obtained in a trial of Ad26.COV2.S vaccine versus placebo. The source is a person between 18 and 59 years old who received the Ad26.COV2.S COVID-19 vaccine or a placebo.

The chain joins TRBV11-2 to TRBJ1-2; D is unresolved. This CDR3 spans 13 amino acids. With 3 bases removed from V and 6 bases from J, the gap between germline ends came to 11 bases. Germline V gene lookup returns CDR1 SGHAT and CDR2 FQNNGV. The CDR3 DNA is TGTGCCAGCAGCTTTCCGACTGGGAATGGCTACACCTTC. It translates to CASSFPTGNGYTF.

This rearrangement joins TRBV5-1 to TRBJ1-2; D gene uncertain. V lost 7 bases, J lost 7 bases, and 14 bases lay in between. Germline CDR1 and CDR2: SGHRS and YFSETQ. The CDR3 covers 12 residues. The CDR3 nucleotides are TGCGCCAGCTCGGACGGCTGGGCTGGCTACACCTTC. Residues: CASSDGWAGYTF.

The chain combines TRBV4-1 with TRBJ1-1; D is possibly TRBD1 (5 bases). CDR3 size: 14 residues. The germline V gene has CDR1 MGHRA and CDR2 YSYEKL. The V end lost 1 base, the J end lost 12 bases, and 18 bases lay between the germline ends. CDR3 DNA sequence: TGCGCCAGCAGCCAAGCCGGGGGGGGTTCTCGAACTTTCTTT. Its protein is CASSQAGGGSRTFF.

The chain recombines TRBV9 with TRBJ1-1; no firm D call. Deletions cut 3 bases from V and 3 bases from J, with 9 bases between. The germline V gene has CDR1 SGDLS and CDR2 YYNGEE. CDR3 length: 13 amino acids. The CDR3 protein is CASSDRADTEAFF. CDR3 nucleotides: TGTGCCAGCAGCGATCGGGCCGACACTGAAGCTTTCTTT.

The V gene is TRBV15, the J gene TRBJ2-1; D possibly corresponds to TRBD2 (6 bases). CDR3 length: 15 amino acids. Germline values: CDR1 LNHNV, CDR2 YYDKDF (reference sequence). Trimming took 3 bases from V and 0 from J, leaving 9 bases between them. The CDR3 nucleotides read TGTGCCACCAGCAGCGGAGGGAGCTCCTACAATGAGCAGTTCTTC. This gives the protein CATSSGGSSYNEQFF. The full variable domain, in which reference TRBV15 and TRBJ2-1 provide the parts outside the CDR3, is DAMVIQNPRYQVTQFGKPVTLSCSQTLNHNVMYWYQQKSSQAPKLLFHYYDKDFNNEADTPDNFQSRRPNTSFCFLDIRSPGLGDTAMYLCATSSGGSSYNEQFFGPGTRLTVL.

The chain combines TRBV10-3 with TRBJ1-2; no definite D call. CDR1 is ENHRY and CDR2 is SYGVKD in the germline V gene. CDR3 length: 12 residues. Trimming took off 10 bases at V and 5 bases at J, with 14 bases between the two ends. The CDR3 loop is CATRASGYGYTF. DNA for the CDR3: TGTGCCACTAGGGCCTCGGGGTATGGCTACACCTTC.

Only a few counts were recorded for this clone. The rearrangement joins TRBV9 to TRBJ2-7; no reliable D call. V lost 0 bases and J lost 0, with 10 bases in between. The CDR3 is 15 amino acids. Germline CDR1 reads SGDLS; CDR2 reads YYNGEE. This chain's CDR3 is CASSVESGNSYEQYF. The CDR3 DNA follows: TGTGCCAGCAGCGTAGAGTCCGGTAACTCCTACGAGCAGTACTTC.

The genes are TRBV11-2 and TRBJ2-7, with D hard to call. The CDR3 has 11 amino acids. Trimming cost V 5 bases and J 8 bases, with 10 bases left between them. CDR1 is SGHAT and CDR2 is FQNNGV in the germline V gene. The CDR3 sequence is CASSTSSQQYF. DNA for the CDR3: TGTGCCAGCAGCACCAGCAGCCAGCAGTACTTC.

The chain joins TRBV7-2 to TRBJ1-5; D is undetermined. The CDR3 covers 18 residues. V lost 1 base and J 6 bases, leaving 22 bases between the germline ends. In germline, CDR1 is SGHTA, CDR2 FQGNSA. The DNA of the CDR3 is TGTGCCAGCAGCTTAGAGAGGAATAATCGTTTTGTTAGTCAGCCCCAGCATTTT. Its translation is CASSLERNNRFVSQPQHF.

This clone was seen a handful of times. The rearrangement links TRBV21-1 to TRBJ2-1; the table's TRBD2 call for D was not verified on the DNA. TRBV21-1 is classified as a pseudogene. The CDR3 totals 16 residues. The CDR3 is CASSKFVRGAWNEQFF. Written as DNA, the CDR3 is TGTGCCAGCAGCAAATTTGTGCGGGGGGCTTGGAATGAGCAGTTCTTC.

The V and J genes are TRBV19 and TRBJ2-7, with TRBD1 as a possible D gene (6 bases). Between the trimmed V and J ends, which lost 3 bases and 1 base, there was a span of 10 bases. Germline V gene sequence: CDR1 LNHDA, CDR2 SQIVND (reference sequence). This CDR3 has 14 amino acids. In DNA, the CDR3 is TGTGCCAGTAGTATCGGAGGACAGTCCTACGAGCAGTACTTC. It encodes CASSIGGQSYEQYF. Complete variable domain (other parts from reference TRBV19 and TRBJ2-7): DGGITQSPKYLFRKEGQNVTLSCEQNLNHDAMYWYRQDPGQGLRLIYYSQIVNDFQKGDIAEGYSVSREKKESFPLTVTSAQKNPTAFYLCASSIGGQSYEQYFGPGTRLTVT.

The DNA of the CDR3 is TGTGCCAGCAGCACGGGACGGAATAAAATGAACACTGAAGCTTTCTTT. It encodes CASSTGRNKMNTEAFF. The chain carries TRBV6-6 and TRBJ1-1; a possible D gene is TRBD1 (5 bases). The CDR3 runs 16 residues. Germline V gene sequence: CDR1 MNHNY, CDR2 SVGAGI (reference sequence). V dropped 6 bases and J dropped 0 bases, with 17 bases sitting between them.

This clone came up a few times. V usage is TRBV9 and J usage is TRBJ2-5; 8 bases fit TRBD2. CDR1 and CDR2 from the germline V gene are SGDLS and YYNGEE. Trimming took 6 bases from V and 5 from J; bases not matched to a gene: 6. CDR3 length: 13 amino acids. The CDR3 DNA is TGTGCCAGCACGCGGGGGGCCGGGGAGACCCAGTACTTC. Translation: CASTRGAGETQYF.

The chain joins TRBV6-5 to TRBJ2-1; 7 bases are shared with TRBD2. The germline V gene has CDR1 MNHEY and CDR2 SVGAGI. The V segment lost 7 bases and the J segment 9 bases; nucleotides outside the gene matches: 12. This CDR3 is built from 14 residues. The CDR3 DNA is TGTGCCAGCACAGTGGCTAGCGGCGGGGCTGAGCAGTTCTTC. The encoded protein is CASTVASGGAEQFF.

V is TRBV6-5 and J is TRBJ2-1; the match to TRBD1 covers 7 bases. The CDR3 length is 15 residues. The junction had 5 bases not matched to a gene; V was cut back by 5 bases and J by 1 base. The germline V gene has CDR1 MNHEY and CDR2 SVGAGI. The CDR3 nucleotides read TGTGCCAGCAGTCGACAGGGTGGGTCCTACAATGAGCAGTTCTTC. Its protein product is CASSRQGGSYNEQFF.

The gene calls are TRBV7-2 and TRBJ2-3; 11 nucleotides match TRBD2. V dropped 1 base and J dropped 15; count of bases not matched to a gene: 12. This CDR3 has 15 amino acids. Germline V gives CDR1 SGHTA, CDR2 FQGNSA. The CDR3 DNA sequence: TGTGCCAGCAGCTTAGGGGTAGCGGGGGGGCTCCAGAGATATTTT. Amino acids: CASSLGVAGGLQRYF.

The V gene is TRBV12-3 or TRBV12-4, the J gene TRBJ1-1; the D gene is possibly TRBD1 (5 bases). The ends were cut back, 2 bases at V and 6 bases at J, with 10 bases in the middle. CDR3 length: 13 amino acids. The CDR3 sequence: CASSLFLGAEAFF. The DNA of the CDR3 is TGTGCCAGCAGTTTATTTTTGGGGGCTGAAGCTTTCTTT.

This clone was seen a single time. The chain recombines TRBV2 with TRBJ2-5; no clear D. The CDR3 spans 11 residues. Germline V gene lookup returns CDR1 SNHLY and CDR2 FYNNEI. The ends were cut back, 2 bases at V and 5 bases at J, with 3 bases in the middle. The CDR3 region has the DNA TGTGCCAGCAGTGAATACGAGACCCAGTACTTC. The encoded protein is CASSEYETQYF.

V usage is TRBV19 and J usage is TRBJ1-5, with TRBD1 as a possible D gene (6 bases). Germline V CDR1 and CDR2: LNHDA, SQIVND (reference sequence). The V gene lost 5 bases and the J gene lost 4 bases, with 15 bases spanning the gap. CDR3 length equals 15 residues. The CDR3 is CASSPRTALNQPQHF. DNA for the CDR3: TGTGCCAGTAGTCCCAGGACAGCTTTAAATCAGCCCCAGCATTTT. Full variable domain (missing parts from reference TRBV19 and TRBJ1-5): DGGITQSPKYLFRKEGQNVTLSCEQNLNHDAMYWYRQDPGQGLRLIYYSQIVNDFQKGDIAEGYSVSREKKESFPLTVTSAQKNPTAFYLCASSPRTALNQPQHFGDGTRLSIL.

The chain uses TRBV18 and TRBJ2-7, with D possibly matching TRBD1 (6 bases). Germline CDR1 KGHSH, CDR2 LQKENI. The CDR3 extends over 16 amino acids. V lost 4 bases to trimming and J lost 2 bases, with 18 bases between them. CDR3 coding DNA: TGTGCCAGCTCACTTTGGTACCTCCGGACAGCCTACGAGCAGTACTTC. It specifies CASSLWYLRTAYEQYF.

The rearrangement links TRBV18 to TRBJ1-5; D is uncertain. From germline, CDR1 is KGHSH and CDR2 LQKENI. With 2 bases removed from V and 2 bases from J, the gap between germline ends came to 7 bases. This CDR3 has 14 residues. In DNA form, the CDR3 reads TGTGCCAGCTCACCAGTTGTGGGCAATCAGCCCCAGCATTTT. Amino acid sequence: CASSPVVGNQPQHF.